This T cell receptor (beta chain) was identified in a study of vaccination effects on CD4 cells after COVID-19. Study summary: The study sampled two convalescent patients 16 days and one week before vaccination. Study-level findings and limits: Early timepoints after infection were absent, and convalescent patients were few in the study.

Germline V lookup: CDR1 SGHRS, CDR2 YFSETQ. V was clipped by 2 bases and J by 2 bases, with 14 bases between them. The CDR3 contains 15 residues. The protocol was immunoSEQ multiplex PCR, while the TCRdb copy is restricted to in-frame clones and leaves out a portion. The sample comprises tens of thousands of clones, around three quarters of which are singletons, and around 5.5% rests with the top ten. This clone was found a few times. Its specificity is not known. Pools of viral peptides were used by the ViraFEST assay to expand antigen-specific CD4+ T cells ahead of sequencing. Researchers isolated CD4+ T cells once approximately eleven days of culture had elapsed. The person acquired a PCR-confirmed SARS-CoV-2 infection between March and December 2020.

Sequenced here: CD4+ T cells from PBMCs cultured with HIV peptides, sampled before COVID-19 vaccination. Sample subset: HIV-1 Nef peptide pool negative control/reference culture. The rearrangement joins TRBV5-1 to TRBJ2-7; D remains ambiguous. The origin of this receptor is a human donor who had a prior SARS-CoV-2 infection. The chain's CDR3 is CASSLNSQPTYEQYF. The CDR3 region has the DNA TGCGCCAGCAGCTTAAACAGCCAGCCAACCTACGAGCAGTACTTC.